The clone carrying this TCR beta chain was seen repeatedly, ten times or more. These data are taken from a study of blood T cell repertoires in COVID-19. For the study at large: Acute-phase and convalescent COVID-19 samples originated in the United States, Italy and Spain. T cells, B-cell-depleted T cells, or PBMCs supplied cDNA or gDNA.

Germline V gives CDR1 LNHDA, CDR2 SQIVND (reference sequence). The V end was cut by 5 bases, the J end by 9 bases, with 14 bases between. This CDR3 spans 12 amino acids. Per the original methods: Estimates of nucleated cell counts were drawn from the amplification of reference gene primers. Clones were sequenced by immunoSEQ multiplex PCR, and TCRdb holds only the in-frame ones, with some missing. The DNA gave D and trimming, while V, J and clone size come from that table. In the table there are around 190,000 clones, 80% to 90% of which are singletons. The source of this sequence is a man between 50 and 59 years old with active or convalescent COVID-19. The chain has TRBV19 and TRBJ2-7; possible D gene TRBD2, 5 bases. Source material: peripheral blood. The CDR3 loop reads CASSPNGGGQYF. The DNA for the CDR3 is TGTGCCAGTAGTCCAAACGGAGGTGGGCAGTACTTC.